This TCR beta chain came from a study of tumor-infiltrating lymphocytes in primary liver carcinoma. About the research overall: These were node-negative, non-metastatic T1-T3 tumors of about 4 to 11 cm. Study observations and caveats: In tumor-adjacent and tumor-blood pairs, overlap was lower than in tumor region pairs.

A constant-region primer served to make TCR beta cDNA from around 540 ng total RNA. Slightly modified ARM-PCR served as the procedure for the TCR beta libraries. These libraries came from three rounds of nested multiplex PCR. TCRdb re-called the multiplex PCR reads through MiXCR, storing one row per CDR3 protein. This repertoire shows approximately 300,000 distinct CDR3 sequences, about 62% found once; its top ten account for about 9.4%. As to this clonotype: What it binds is not known.

They got blood RNA out of unsorted whole blood and also pulled out germline DNA. Donors were untreated and chronically infected with HBV. The receptor's source is a man between 40 and 49 years old with primary liver carcinoma and hepatitis B virus infection. The specimen sequenced was peripheral blood.

In DNA form, the CDR3 reads TGTGCCAGCAGCTTAATGTCTGGGACAGGTGCCTCTGGGGCCAACGTCCTGACTTTC. Encoded protein: CASSLMSGTGASGANVLTF. The V call is TRBV7-2, the J call TRBJ2-6; 8 bases line up with TRBD1. Germline CDR1 SGHTA, CDR2 FQGNSA. The V segment lost 2 bases and the J segment 0 bases; nucleotides outside the gene matches: 9. The CDR3 consists of 19 residues.